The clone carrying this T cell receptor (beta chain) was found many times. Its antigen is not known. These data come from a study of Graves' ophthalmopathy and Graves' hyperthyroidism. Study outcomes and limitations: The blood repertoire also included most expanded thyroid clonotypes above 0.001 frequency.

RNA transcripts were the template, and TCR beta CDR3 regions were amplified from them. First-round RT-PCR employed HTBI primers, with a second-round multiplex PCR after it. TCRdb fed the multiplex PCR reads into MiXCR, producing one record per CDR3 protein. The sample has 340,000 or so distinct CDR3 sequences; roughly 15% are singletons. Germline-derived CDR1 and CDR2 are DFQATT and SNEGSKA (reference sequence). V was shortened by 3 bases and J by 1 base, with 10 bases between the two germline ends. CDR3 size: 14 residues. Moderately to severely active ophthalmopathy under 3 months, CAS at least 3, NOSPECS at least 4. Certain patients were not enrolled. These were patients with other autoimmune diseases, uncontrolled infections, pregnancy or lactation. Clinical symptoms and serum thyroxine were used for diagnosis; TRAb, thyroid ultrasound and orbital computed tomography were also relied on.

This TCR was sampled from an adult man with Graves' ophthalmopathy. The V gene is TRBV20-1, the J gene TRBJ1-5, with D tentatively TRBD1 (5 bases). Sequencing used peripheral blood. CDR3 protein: CSASGGQSNQPQHF. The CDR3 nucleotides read TGCAGTGCTAGCGGGGGTCAGAGCAATCAGCCCCAGCATTTT.